Described below is a single T cell receptor beta chain sequence and its context. Antigen specificity is unknown. Time point defined: newly diagnosed GD, antithyroid drugs for less than 3 months. PBMC-derived RNA was used for the TCR library. This CDR3 region has 15 residues. The V end was cut by 3 bases, the J end by 4 bases, with 15 bases between. CDR1 is MNHEY, CDR2 SMNVEV, per germline (reference sequence). Combining iRepertoire HTBI primers with Arm-PCR of CDR3 regions, the authors built TCR beta libraries. TCRdb fed the multiplex PCR reads into MiXCR, producing one record per CDR3 protein. The table records about 530,000 distinct CDR3 sequences, roughly 15% of them present only once. These data come from a study of regulatory T cells in long-lasting Graves disease. Whole-study results and caveats: Newly diagnosed patients shared 966 public clonotypes; persistent patients shared some 2,700.

This sample also belongs to another study, concerning T cells in Graves' hyperthyroidism and ophthalmopathy.

The J gene is TRBJ1-2, the V gene TRBV27; the D gene is possibly TRBD1 (5 bases). This receptor was identified in a woman aged 35 to 59 with Graves disease. The sequencing here drew on peripheral blood mononuclear cells (PBMCs), taken at new diagnosis, from a patient treated with antithyroid drugs. CDR3 in amino acids: CASSLEGAGLYGYTF. CDR3 DNA sequence: TGTGCCAGCAGTTTGGAAGGGGCGGGACTCTATGGCTACACCTTC.